The 27 T cell receptor beta chains below all came from one sample that was sequenced in a study of T cell repertoires in cytomegalovirus infection. TCRdb reprocessed the reads via MiXCR and lists one record per CDR3 protein. The data contain about 700,000 distinct CDR3 sequences, around 30% of them singletons. Their cognate antigens are unknown. The material was cultured PBMCs, obtained from culture after CMV antigen stimulation. Receptor source: a human donor in good health (CMV status not recorded). Some clones in this sample may be carry-over from other donors' samples.

The CDR3 DNA reads as TGTGCCAGCTCACCCACAGGGACTCGGAATTCACCCCTCCACTTT. Translated: CASSPTGTRNSPLHF. The chain couples TRBV18 to TRBJ1-6; weak D call: TRBD1 (6 bases). CDR3 length: 15 amino acids. CDR1 KGHSH and CDR2 LQKENI come from the germline V gene. V was shortened by 3 bases and J by 7 bases, with 13 bases between the two germline ends.

This chain links TRBV15 with TRBJ2-4, with 7 nucleotides matching TRBD2. Germline V gene data show CDR1 as LNHNV and CDR2 as YYDKDF (reference sequence). V gave up 6 bases and J gave up 8 bases; unmatched junction bases: 7. The CDR3 is 13 amino acids. In DNA form, the CDR3 reads TGTGCCACCAGAAAGGGAGGGGCGGACATTCAGTACTTC. It codes for CATRKGGADIQYF.

This clonotype was seen many times. The CDR3 here is CASSLDREGDTQYF. For the CDR3, the DNA is TGTGCCAGCAGCTTAGACAGGGAAGGAGATACGCAGTATTTT. The gene calls are TRBV7-8 and TRBJ2-3; possibly TRBD1 for D (6 bases). Per germline, CDR1 SGHVS and CDR2 FQNEAQ. The length of the CDR3 is 14 residues. Trimming removed 1 base at V and 5 bases at J, with 10 bases between.

This clonotype was seen ten or more times. The chain has TRBV7-2 and TRBJ1-1, with 8 bases aligning to TRBD1. The CDR3 covers 20 residues. V lost 4 bases and J lost 1; bases outside the gene matches: 20. CDR1 is SGHTA, CDR2 FQGNSA, per germline. For the CDR3, the DNA is TGTGCCAGCAGCTCCCTAGGATCCCCAGGGGGCTGGAGAAGGAACACTGAAGCTTTCTTT. Protein product: CASSSLGSPGGWRRNTEAFF.

The chain couples TRBV11-2 to TRBJ2-7; possible D gene TRBD1, 6 bases. This CDR3 comprises 17 residues. V was pared by 4 bases and J by 2 bases, with 21 bases between. Germline CDR1 is SGHAT and CDR2 is FQNNGV. The CDR3 nucleotides read TGTGCCAGCAGCTCTCCTCCAGGGGCCGTTTTCCCCTACGAGCAGTACTTC. Its protein is CASSSPPGAVFPYEQYF.

This rearrangement joins TRBV20-1 to TRBJ2-7; TRBD1 might be the D (5 bases). CDR1 is DFQATT, CDR2 SNEGSKA, per germline (reference sequence). The V gene lost 2 bases and the J gene lost 5 bases, with 10 bases spanning the gap. This CDR3 spans 12 amino acids. The CDR3, as DNA: TGCAGTGCTAGAAGCAGGGTACACGAGCAGTACTTC. Translated, it gives CSARSRVHEQYF.

The V and J genes are TRBV7-8 and TRBJ2-1; 15 nucleotides line up with TRBD2. Germline values: CDR1 SGHVS, CDR2 FQNEAQ. The CDR3 length is 16 residues. V trimming: 4 bases; J trimming: 7 bases; junction bases outside the gene matches: 5. CDR3 bases: TGTGCCAGCAGCTCAGGACTAGCGGGGGGGCAGAATGAGCAGTTCTTC. Translation gives CASSSGLAGGQNEQFF.

The chain combines TRBV10-2 with TRBJ1-1, with 7 bases fitting TRBD1. This CDR3 has 14 residues. With 10 bases clipped from V and 4 bases from J, the junction kept 12 bases outside the gene matches. Germline V gene data show CDR1 as WSHSY and CDR2 as SAAADI. For the CDR3, the DNA is TGCGCCACCAACTTGAGGGGGCCGGGCACTGAAGCTTTCTTT. This gives the protein CATNLRGPGTEAFF.

This clonotype was seen at least ten times. The rearrangement uses TRBV7-2 and TRBJ2-1; D remains unclear. V shed 2 bases and J shed 10 bases, with 6 bases lying between them. The V gene's germline CDR1 is SGHTA and CDR2 FQGNSA. The CDR3 runs 11 residues. The CDR3 DNA follows: TGTGCCAGCAGCTTAAAAGAAGAGCAGTTCTTC. This sequence encodes CASSLKEEQFF. Full variable domain (remainder filled in from reference TRBV7-2 and TRBJ2-1): GAGVSQSPSNKVTEKGKDVELRCDPISGHTALYWYRQSLGQGLEFLIYFQGNSAPDKSGLPSDRFSAERTGGSVSTLTIQRTQQEDSAVYLCASSLKEEQFFGPGTRLTVL.

The V and J genes are TRBV30 and TRBJ1-5; D gene uncertain. CDR1 GTSNPN and CDR2 SVGIG come from the germline V gene (reference sequence). The CDR3 consists of 13 residues. Trimming pared 1 base from V and 2 bases from J, leaving 6 bases between. For the CDR3, the DNA is TGTGCCTGGAGTGGTGAGGGCAATCAGCCCCAGCATTTT. Translating gives CAWSGEGNQPQHF.

This clonotype was picked up one time. The DNA of the CDR3 is TGTGCCAGTAGGGACTGGGATACGCAGTATTTT. This encodes CASRDWDTQYF. The chain combines TRBV19 with TRBJ2-3; D possibly corresponds to TRBD2 (5 bases). V was cut by 6 bases and J by 6 bases, with 7 bases left in between. Germline V gene data show CDR1 as LNHDA and CDR2 as SQIVND (reference sequence). The CDR3 is 11 residues long.

The chain employs TRBV7-2 and TRBJ2-7; no definite D call. There are 16 residues in the CDR3. The ends were cut back, 3 bases at V and 1 base at J, with 16 bases in the middle. Germline CDR1 is SGHTA and CDR2 is FQGNSA. The CDR3 nucleotides read TGTGCCAGCAGCTTCGGGCGACGGGTGGATTCCTACGAGCAGTACTTC. It translates to CASSFGRRVDSYEQYF.

A few counts support this clonotype. For the CDR3, the DNA is TGTGCCAGCAGCTTAGACACAGCGGTCACAGATACGCAGTATTTT. Residues: CASSLDTAVTDTQYF. The chain recombines TRBV7-6 with TRBJ2-3; tentative D call: TRBD2 (5 bases). Germline V CDR1 and CDR2: SGHVS, FNYEAQ. V dropped 1 base and J dropped 2 bases, with 10 bases sitting between them. There are 15 residues in the CDR3.

The sample holds many counts of this clonotype. The rearrangement links TRBV7-2 to TRBJ1-1; D remains ambiguous. The CDR3 has 13 amino acids. Germline lookup yields CDR1 SGHTA and CDR2 FQGNSA. Trimming stripped 3 bases from V and 6 bases from J, with 11 bases between. The CDR3 protein is CASSFSMSSEAFF. In nucleotides, the CDR3 is TGTGCCAGCAGCTTTAGTATGAGCTCTGAAGCTTTCTTT.

The V gene is TRBV6-8, the J gene TRBJ2-3, with D unclear. The V and J ends lost 7 bases and 2 bases respectively, with 19 bases between them. This CDR3 region has 16 residues. The germline V gene has CDR1 MNHGY and CDR2 SAAAGT. CDR3 coding DNA: TGTGCCAGCACCGCAGGATCCTTCCGGTACACAGATACGCAGTATTTT. It is translated as CASTAGSFRYTDTQYF.

This clonotype was detected a few times. V usage is TRBV12-5 and J usage is TRBJ2-5; 11 nucleotides line up with TRBD2. V dropped 6 bases and J dropped 3; count of bases not matched to a gene: 9. Looked up from germline, CDR1 is LGHNT and CDR2 is FRNRAP. The length of the CDR3 is 16 residues. The CDR3 bases are TGTGCTAGTGGAGGCCTAGCGGGAGGTGGAGAAGAGACCCAGTACTTC. This gives the protein CASGGLAGGGEETQYF.

The chain has TRBV12-3 or TRBV12-4 and TRBJ1-1; D remains unclear. This CDR3 comprises 11 residues. Trimming cost V 5 bases and J 12 bases, with 13 bases left between them. DNA of the CDR3: TGTGCCAGCAGTCCCTTGACTGAGTCTTTCTTT. Translated, it gives CASSPLTESFF.

The chain joins TRBV5-1 to TRBJ2-1, with 12 bases fitting TRBD2. Per the germline V gene, CDR1 is SGHRS and CDR2 is YFSETQ. The CDR3 length is 18 residues. The junction had 11 bases not matched to a gene; V was cut back by 0 bases and J by 7 bases. For the CDR3, the DNA is TGCGCCAGCAGCTTGGCCCCTAGCGGGAGGGCCCTCGGGAATGAGCAGTTCTTC. Amino acid sequence: CASSLAPSGRALGNEQFF.

V usage is TRBV2 and J usage is TRBJ1-6; D is undetermined. V was pared by 4 bases and J by 5 bases, with 12 bases between. The CDR3 is made up of 15 amino acids. The germline V gene has CDR1 SNHLY and CDR2 FYNNEI. CDR3 protein: CASSGEVGNNSPLHF. The CDR3 DNA sequence: TGTGCCAGCAGTGGGGAAGTTGGGAATAATTCACCCCTCCACTTT.

This chain connects TRBV6-2 or TRBV6-3 to TRBJ2-1; D perhaps matches TRBD2 (5 bases). The CDR3 is made up of 14 amino acids. Germline V lookup: CDR1 MNHEY, CDR2 SVGEGT. V was shortened by 2 bases and J by 4 bases, with 9 bases between the two germline ends. The DNA for the CDR3 is TGTGCCAGCAGTTACAGTAGGGAGTACAATGAGCAGTTCTTC. This gives the protein CASSYSREYNEQFF.

This chain links TRBV6-1 with TRBJ2-2; 9 positions agree with TRBD2. Germline V lookup: CDR1 MNHNS, CDR2 SASEGT. This CDR3 contains 14 residues. The junction had 4 bases not matched to a gene; V was cut back by 5 bases and J by 6 bases. CDR3 protein: CASSRTSAAGELFF. CDR3 sequence (DNA): TGTGCCAGCAGTAGGACTAGCGCGGCCGGGGAGCTGTTTTTT.

This clonotype was counted only a few times. V gene TRBV6-1 combines with J gene TRBJ2-1; D gene unclear. The CDR3 runs to 14 residues. V was trimmed by 6 bases and J by 4 bases, leaving 13 bases between them. Looked up from germline, CDR1 is MNHNS and CDR2 is SASEGT. The CDR3 is CASRLTVGYNEQFF. CDR3 coding DNA: TGTGCCAGCAGGCTTACTGTGGGTTACAATGAGCAGTTCTTC.

The chain combines TRBV27 with TRBJ2-7; D might be TRBD1 or TRBD2, each matching 5 bases. This CDR3 spans 15 amino acids. Deletions cut 9 bases from V and 2 bases from J, with 20 bases between. Germline loops: CDR1 MNHEY, CDR2 SMNVEV (reference sequence). This CDR3 reads CASPDSKTRAYEQYF. The CDR3 DNA sequence: TGTGCCAGTCCCGACAGTAAAACGCGGGCCTACGAGCAGTACTTC.

The rearrangement joins TRBV19 to TRBJ1-6, with D possibly TRBD1 on 5 matching bases. The V gene lost 10 bases and the J gene lost 7 bases, with 14 bases spanning the gap. Germline V CDR1 and CDR2: LNHDA, SQIVND (reference sequence). This CDR3 has 13 residues. The CDR3 is CATATDSNSPLHF. For the CDR3, the DNA is TGTGCCACCGCTACCGACAGCAATTCACCCCTCCACTTT.

V usage is TRBV7-2 and J usage is TRBJ1-2; weak D call: TRBD1 (5 bases). Germline lookup yields CDR1 SGHTA and CDR2 FQGNSA. This CDR3 is 15 amino acids long. V dropped 2 bases and J dropped 3 bases, with 13 bases sitting between them. The CDR3 nucleotides are TGTGCCAGCAGCTTACGGGCCACAGGAGACTATGGCTACACCTTC. Translated: CASSLRATGDYGYTF.

The chain employs TRBV12-5 and TRBJ2-1, with TRBD2 matching 10 bases. Trimming at V came to 0 bases and at J to 9 bases, leaving 11 bases not matched to a gene. Germline-derived CDR1 and CDR2 are LGHNT and FRNRAP. CDR3 length equals 17 residues. CDR3 DNA sequence: TGTGCTAGTGGTTTGGTACTCGGAGGTAGCGGGAGGTTTGAGCAGTTCTTC. Translation: CASGLVLGGSGRFEQFF.

This clonotype has more than one count but fewer than ten. The genes are TRBV7-6 and TRBJ1-3; weak D call: TRBD1 (6 bases). The CDR3 totals 15 residues. Trimming took off 5 bases at V and 0 bases at J, with 11 bases between the two ends. The germline CDR1 and CDR2 sequences are SGHVS and FNYEAQ. The CDR3 DNA reads TGTGCCAGCAGCCGAGACAGGTCCTCTGGAAACACCATATATTTT. Translation gives CASSRDRSSGNTIYF.